The 2 T cell receptor beta chains below come from one sample, sequenced in a study of blood T cell repertoires in COVID-19. The repertoire was sequenced with immunoSEQ multiplex PCR; TCRdb's copy has only in-frame clones and lacks some. The sample carries tens of thousands of clones, around nine tenths recorded once. The material sequenced was peripheral blood. The source is a woman in her forties or fifties with active or convalescent COVID-19.

This chain links TRBV5-4 with TRBJ2-2; D may be TRBD2 (6 bases). Per the germline V gene, CDR1 is SGHNT and CDR2 is YYREEE (reference sequence). This CDR3 has 16 residues. The V end was cut by 0 bases, the J end by 6 bases, with 15 bases between. Here the CDR3 reads CASSLAMGGIAGELFF. DNA for the CDR3: TGTGCCAGCAGCTTGGCAATGGGAGGTATCGCCGGGGAGCTGTTTTTT.

This chain joins TRBV5-6 and TRBJ2-1; D uncertain. V lost 2 bases and J 5 bases, leaving 11 bases between the germline ends. Looked up from germline, CDR1 is SGHDT and CDR2 is YYEEEE. The CDR3 extends over 14 amino acids. The CDR3 sequence is CASSLSSLHNEQFF. In DNA form, the CDR3 reads TGTGCCAGCAGCTTATCTAGTCTGCACAATGAGCAGTTCTTC.